Below are 18 T cell receptor beta chains sequenced from a single sample in a study of neurological immune-mediated disorders. TCRdb recomputed calls from the 5' RACE reads with MiXCR, one row per CDR3 protein. The table lists 80,000 to 100,000 distinct CDR3 sequences, 5.5% to 6.5% of them singletons, with roughly 8.6% in the top ten. Time point here: longitudinal time-point 2. Sequencing was carried out using PBMCs. These TCRs come from a woman aged 60-70 years with multiple sclerosis.

This clonotype has ten or more counts. This chain joins TRBV12-3 or TRBV12-4 and TRBJ1-5; tentatively, D is TRBD1 (6 bases). V was trimmed by 5 bases and J by 3 bases, leaving 11 bases between them. The CDR3 covers 14 residues. DNA of the CDR3: TGTGCCAGCAGTCCTCAGGGGTCCAATCAGCCCCAGCATTTT. Translating gives CASSPQGSNQPQHF.

This rearrangement joins TRBV20-1 to TRBJ2-7; D is undetermined. V was pared by 5 bases and J by 0 bases, with 11 bases between. There are 13 residues in the CDR3. The germline CDR1 and CDR2 sequences are DFQATT and SNEGSKA (reference sequence). CDR3 sequence: CSAPDGTSYEQYF. In nucleotides, the CDR3 is TGCAGTGCTCCGGACGGTACCTCCTACGAGCAGTACTTC.

Many counts were recorded for this clonotype. The chain links TRBV5-1 to TRBJ1-5; D possibly corresponds to TRBD1 (6 bases). Per germline, CDR1 SGHRS and CDR2 YFSETQ. The V and J ends lost 4 bases and 1 base respectively, with 9 bases between them. The CDR3 length is 14 residues. The CDR3: CASSTGQSNQPQHF. In nucleotides, the CDR3 is TGCGCCAGCAGCACCGGACAGAGCAATCAGCCCCAGCATTTT.

This clonotype was detected ten times or more. J is TRBJ1-1 and V is TRBV5-1, with D unresolved. The V gene lost 5 bases and the J gene lost 1 base, with 9 bases spanning the gap. This CDR3 comprises 13 residues. Germline V lookup: CDR1 SGHRS, CDR2 YFSETQ. The CDR3 DNA reads TGCGCCAGCAGGGGCAGAACGAACACTGAAGCTTTCTTT. Encoded protein: CASRGRTNTEAFF.

This clonotype was seen at least ten times. V is TRBV6-5 and J is TRBJ1-1, with D tentatively TRBD1 (6 bases). Germline CDR1 is MNHEY and CDR2 is SVGAGI. CDR3 size: 16 residues. The V end was cut by 0 bases, the J end by 4 bases, with 15 bases between. CDR3 sequence reads: CASSYSSPGAGTEAFF. The CDR3 DNA follows: TGTGCCAGCAGTTACTCGTCTCCGGGGGCGGGCACTGAAGCTTTCTTT.

This clonotype occurred many times. The chain combines TRBV5-1 with TRBJ2-7, with D maybe TRBD1 (5 bases). The CDR3 is 15 residues long. CDR1 is SGHRS, CDR2 YFSETQ, per germline. V lost 0 bases and J lost 4, with 14 bases in between. CDR3 sequence reads: CASSLDRTRRYEQYF. The CDR3 nucleotides read TGCGCCAGCAGCTTGGATCGGACAAGGCGTTACGAGCAGTACTTC.

This clonotype was seen repeatedly, ten times or more. V usage is TRBV20-1 and J usage is TRBJ1-1; D gene unclear. V lost 0 bases, J lost 4 bases, and 0 bases lay in between. Germline V gene data show CDR1 as DFQATT and CDR2 as SNEGSKA (reference sequence). The CDR3 has 10 residues. CDR3 in amino acids: CSARDTEAFF. The CDR3 nucleotides are TGCAGTGCTAGAGACACTGAAGCTTTCTTT.

Ten or more counts support this clonotype. V gene TRBV28 combines with J gene TRBJ2-2, with D possibly being TRBD2 (6 bases). Germline V lookup: CDR1 MDHEN, CDR2 SYDVKM. Trimming pared 4 bases from V and 4 bases from J, leaving 7 bases between. CDR3 length equals 13 residues. CDR3: CASSYGGTGELFF. For the CDR3, the DNA is TGTGCCAGCAGTTACGGGGGCACCGGGGAGCTGTTTTTT.

The chain carries TRBV2 and TRBJ1-1; D uncertain. Germline CDR1 is SNHLY and CDR2 is FYNNEI. CDR3 length equals 15 residues. V gave up 4 bases and J gave up 10 bases, with 22 bases separating them. The CDR3 sequence is CASSAMGGLSLGAFF. Here the CDR3 DNA reads TGTGCCAGCAGTGCAATGGGAGGGCTATCTCTAGGAGCTTTCTTT.

This clonotype appeared many times. The V and J genes are TRBV12-3 or TRBV12-4 and TRBJ2-1; 8 bases fit TRBD2. The CDR3 runs to 13 residues. V trimming: 5 bases; J trimming: 7 bases; junction bases outside the gene matches: 4. CDR3 coding DNA: TGTGCCAGCAGTATCCGGGAGGGAAATGAGCAGTTCTTC. It yields the protein CASSIREGNEQFF.

The table lists this clonotype with many counts. The chain employs TRBV7-6 and TRBJ2-6, with 9 positions matching TRBD1. The CDR3 is 19 amino acids. Per germline, CDR1 SGHVS and CDR2 FNYEAQ. Trimming cost V 0 bases and J 1 base; bases outside gene matches: 7. For the CDR3, the DNA is TGTGCCAGCAGCTTAGCGCGGGGACAGGGAGGATCTGGGGCCAACGTCCTGACTTTC. Translated: CASSLARGQGGSGANVLTF.

This clonotype was recorded a few times. The rearrangement joins TRBV2 to TRBJ2-7, with D possibly matching TRBD1 (6 bases). V lost 5 bases and J 1 base, leaving 9 bases between the germline ends. The CDR3 covers 13 residues. Germline values: CDR1 SNHLY, CDR2 FYNNEI. CDR3 amino acids: CASSRGISYEQYF. The CDR3 nucleotides are TGTGCCAGCAGTAGGGGGATATCCTACGAGCAGTACTTC.

In its sample, this clonotype was seen a few times. The V call is TRBV7-2, the J call TRBJ2-3; 8 positions agree with TRBD1. This CDR3 comprises 18 residues. The V and J ends lost 5 bases and 1 base, in that order; junction bases with no gene match: 14. Germline V gene sequence: CDR1 SGHTA, CDR2 FQGNSA. The CDR3 bases are TGTGCCAGCAGCCAAAAACGACAGGGGATTCTAGGCACAGATACGCAGTATTTT. This codes for CASSQKRQGILGTDTQYF.

This clonotype occurred many times. This chain joins TRBV4-2 and TRBJ1-2, with a weak D call TRBD1 (6 bases). The CDR3 is 16 amino acids. Germline CDR1 is LGHNA and CDR2 is YNFKEQ. The V gene lost 0 bases and the J gene lost 0 bases, with 11 bases spanning the gap. In DNA, the CDR3 is TGTGCCAGCAGCCAAGATGGAGGACAGACTAACTATGGCTACACCTTC. This encodes CASSQDGGQTNYGYTF.

This clonotype showed up just a few times. The CDR3 DNA reads as TGTGCCAGCAGCCTAGAATGGGAAGCTTTCTTT. Protein sequence: CASSLEWEAFF. The chain has TRBV12-3 or TRBV12-4 and TRBJ1-1; no clear D gene. This CDR3 has 11 residues. V shed 6 bases and J shed 8 bases, with 10 bases lying between them.

This clonotype was seen many times. The V and J genes are TRBV6-2 or TRBV6-3 and TRBJ2-2; 11 bases match TRBD2. Germline V gene sequence: CDR1 MNHEY, CDR2 SVGEGT. This CDR3 is 14 amino acids long. After removal of 8 bases from V and 1 base from J, the junction contained 0 bases not matched to a gene. The CDR3 region is CASGLAGNTGELFF. Here the CDR3 DNA reads TGTGCCAGCGGACTAGCGGGGAACACCGGGGAGCTGTTTTTT.

This clonotype was seen many times. The rearrangement links TRBV7-2 to TRBJ1-2; TRBD1 agrees at 9 bases. Germline assignment: CDR1 SGHTA and CDR2 FQGNSA. The CDR3 contains 15 residues. J gave up 3 bases and V 4 bases, and 6 bases lay outside the gene matches. The CDR3 loop reads CASSSQTGGDYGYTF. In DNA, the CDR3 is TGTGCCAGCAGCTCACAAACAGGGGGCGACTATGGCTACACCTTC.

This clonotype occurred many times. Here the CDR3 reads CASSHRGPHQETQYF. CDR3 bases: TGTGCCAGCAGCCACCGGGGGCCCCACCAAGAGACCCAGTACTTC. The rearrangement joins TRBV7-2 to TRBJ2-5; either TRBD1 or TRBD2 may supply D (6 bases each). CDR1 and CDR2 from the germline V gene are SGHTA and FQGNSA. V lost 5 bases and J 0 bases, leaving 13 bases between the germline ends. The CDR3 has 15 amino acids.